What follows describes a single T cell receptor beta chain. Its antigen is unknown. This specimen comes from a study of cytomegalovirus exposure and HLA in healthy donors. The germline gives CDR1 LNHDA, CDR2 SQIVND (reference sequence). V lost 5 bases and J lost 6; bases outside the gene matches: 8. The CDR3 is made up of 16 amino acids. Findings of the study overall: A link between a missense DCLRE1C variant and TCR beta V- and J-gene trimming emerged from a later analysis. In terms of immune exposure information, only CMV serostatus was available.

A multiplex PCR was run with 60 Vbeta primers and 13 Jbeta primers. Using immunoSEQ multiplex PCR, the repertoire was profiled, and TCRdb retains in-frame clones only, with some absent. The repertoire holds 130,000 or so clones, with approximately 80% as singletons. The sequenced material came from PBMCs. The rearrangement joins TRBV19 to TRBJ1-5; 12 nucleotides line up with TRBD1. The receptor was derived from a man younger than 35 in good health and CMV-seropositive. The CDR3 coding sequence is TGTGCCAGTAGTTCCCGGGACAGGGGGCTCATTCAGCCCCAGCATTTT. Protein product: CASSSRDRGLIQPQHF.